One and the same sample provided the 32 T cell receptor beta chains below, sequenced in a study of blood T cell repertoires in COVID-19. Sequencing was performed with immunoSEQ multiplex PCR; in TCRdb, only in-frame clones are kept and a portion is missing. This sample yields under 100,000 clones, of which around 90% are seen a single time; 15% belongs to the top ten. The sequenced material came from peripheral blood. The receptors derive from a male donor with acute or convalescent COVID-19.

The CDR3 loop reads CASSVAGRGRTDTQYF. The CDR3 coding sequence is TGTGCCAGCAGCGTAGCGGGCAGGGGGCGAACAGATACGCAGTATTTT. The gene calls are TRBV9 and TRBJ2-3; 8 bases are a match to TRBD1. After removal of 0 bases from V and 3 bases from J, the junction contained 6 bases not matched to a gene. The CDR3 sequence is 16 residues long. CDR1 SGDLS and CDR2 YYNGEE come from the germline V gene.

V and J are TRBV14 and TRBJ2-3, with 9 nucleotides matching TRBD2. Germline CDR1 SGHDN, CDR2 FVKESK. The CDR3 is 17 residues long. V lost 4 bases to trimming and J lost 2 bases; unmatched junction nucleotides: 10. The CDR3 DNA follows: TGTGCCAGCAGCCCTCGTTTGACTAGCGGTCCCACAGATACGCAGTATTTT. Translated: CASSPRLTSGPTDTQYF. The full variable domain, rest sourced from reference TRBV14 and TRBJ2-3, is EAGVTQFPSHSVIEKGQTVTLRCDPISGHDNLYWYRRVMGKEIKFLLHFVKESKQDESGMPNNRFLAERTGGTYSTLKVQPAELEDSGVYFCASSPRLTSGPTDTQYFGPGTRLTVL.

This rearrangement joins TRBV9 to TRBJ2-1; D remains ambiguous. Germline CDR1 SGDLS, CDR2 YYNGEE. Trimming removed 2 bases at V and 0 bases at J, with 12 bases between. This CDR3 has 16 amino acids. The CDR3 spells CASSVPTLSSYNEQFF. Written as DNA, the CDR3 is TGTGCCAGCAGCGTCCCTACTCTAAGCTCCTACAATGAGCAGTTCTTC.

This chain links TRBV30 with TRBJ2-1; 7 bases align to TRBD2. Unmatched junction bases numbered 2, after V lost 4 bases and J lost 2 bases. The length of the CDR3 is 13 residues. CDR1 GTSNPN and CDR2 SVGIG come from the germline V gene (reference sequence). The CDR3 DNA follows: TGTGCCTGGATGGGGGGGGCCTACAATGAGCAGTTCTTC. This encodes CAWMGGAYNEQFF. Using reference TRBV30 and TRBJ2-1 for the parts outside the CDR3, the full variable domain is SQTIHQWPATLVQPVGSPLSLECTVEGTSNPNLYWYRQAAGRGLQLLFYSVGIGQISSEVPQNLSASRPQDRQFILSSKKLLLSDSGFYLCAWMGGAYNEQFFGPGTRLTVL.

CDR3 region: CASSSLGGLNTEAFF. Written as DNA, the CDR3 is TGTGCCAGCAGTTCTCTCGGGGGACTGAACACTGAAGCTTTCTTT. This chain connects TRBV6-2 or TRBV6-3 to TRBJ1-1, with a weak D call TRBD1 (5 bases). V gave up 4 bases and J gave up 0 bases, with 12 bases separating them. Germline lookup yields CDR1 MNHEY and CDR2 SVGEGT. CDR3 length: 15 amino acids.

The V gene is TRBV7-2, the J gene TRBJ2-5; 8 positions match TRBD1. Trimming removed 4 bases from V and 2 bases from J; junction bases left unmatched: 3. The CDR3 covers 14 residues. CDR1 and CDR2 (germline): SGHTA, FQGNSA. The CDR3 bases are TGTGCCAGCAGCTACAGACAGGGGCAAGAGACCCAGTACTTC. Translation: CASSYRQGQETQYF.

On this clone: Its ends do not fully match the called genes, so a read error is possible. This rearrangement joins TRBV5-5 to TRBJ2-5; TRBD2 agrees at 7 bases. The germline CDR1 and CDR2 sequences are SGHKS and YYEKEE (reference sequence). There are 14 residues in the CDR3. The CDR3 region is CTSSPRGMVETQYF. The CDR3 DNA sequence: TGTACCAGCAGCCCGCGGGGGATGGTGGAGACCCAGTACTTC.

V and J are TRBV19 and TRBJ1-4, with D perhaps TRBD1 (5 bases). The germline V gene encodes CDR1 LNHDA and CDR2 SQIVND (reference sequence). This CDR3 spans 15 amino acids. Trimming removed 1 base from V and 5 bases from J, with 11 bases in between. In nucleotides, the CDR3 is TGTGCCAGTAGTATAGGAGTCCGGGGGAATGAAAAACTGTTTTTT. Amino acids: CASSIGVRGNEKLFF. The whole variable domain, remainder taken from reference TRBV19 and TRBJ1-4, is DGGITQSPKYLFRKEGQNVTLSCEQNLNHDAMYWYRQDPGQGLRLIYYSQIVNDFQKGDIAEGYSVSREKKESFPLTVTSAQKNPTAFYLCASSIGVRGNEKLFFGSGTQLSVL.

V and J are TRBV6-6 and TRBJ1-1; 8 bases map to TRBD1. CDR3 length: 12 residues. J was trimmed by 3 bases and V by 6 bases; bases with no gene match: 0. The germline CDR1 and CDR2 sequences are MNHNY and SVGAGI (reference sequence). CDR3 sequence: CASRQGDTEAFF. CDR3 DNA sequence: TGTGCCAGCAGACAGGGGGACACTGAAGCTTTCTTT.

This chain links TRBV5-1 with TRBJ2-3; D not resolved. The V and J ends lost 4 bases and 4 bases respectively, with 10 bases between them. Germline V gene lookup returns CDR1 SGHRS and CDR2 YFSETQ. CDR3 length: 13 residues. In DNA form, the CDR3 reads TGCGCCAGCAGCCAACACCAGGCAGATACGCAGTATTTT. It yields the protein CASSQHQADTQYF.

V gene TRBV6-2 or TRBV6-3 combines with J gene TRBJ1-1; 10 bases are shared with TRBD1. CDR1 is MNHEY and CDR2 is SVGEGT in the germline V gene. CDR3 length: 16 amino acids. V lost 6 bases and J lost 1; bases outside the gene matches: 8. The CDR3 DNA is TGTGCCAGCAGCCCCGGGACAGGGGCCCCGAACACTGAAGCTTTCTTT. Translation: CASSPGTGAPNTEAFF.

CDR3 DNA sequence: TGTGCCAGCAGCTTAATAAGACAGGGGGCTGGTGAAAAACTGTTTTTT. Translating it yields CASSLIRQGAGEKLFF. The gene calls are TRBV11-2 and TRBJ1-4, with 10 bases identical to TRBD1. CDR1 SGHAT and CDR2 FQNNGV come from the germline V gene. V lost 2 bases to trimming and J lost 7 bases; unmatched junction nucleotides: 7. The CDR3 has 16 amino acids.

The chain carries TRBV4-1 and TRBJ1-2; TRBD1 matches 8 bases. The CDR3 runs to 14 residues. The V and J ends lost 0 bases and 8 bases, in that order; junction bases with no gene match: 5. Germline V lookup: CDR1 MGHRA, CDR2 YSYEKL. This CDR3 is CASSQDRTGRGYTF. The CDR3 bases are TGCGCCAGCAGCCAAGATAGGACAGGGAGAGGCTACACCTTC.

The CDR3 nucleotides read TGTGCCAGTAGCCTCCTAGGGGAGGCTGGAAACACCATATATTTT. As protein: CASSLLGEAGNTIYF. This chain uses TRBV19 with TRBJ1-3; D is possibly TRBD1 (5 bases). The CDR3 extends over 15 amino acids. V lost 6 bases and J 2 bases, leaving 14 bases between the germline ends. Germline V gene data show CDR1 as LNHDA and CDR2 as SQIVND (reference sequence).

The rearrangement joins TRBV7-9 to TRBJ1-1; 8 bases fit TRBD1. With 7 bases clipped from V and 0 bases from J, the junction kept 7 bases outside the gene matches. The CDR3 is 15 residues long. Germline assignment: CDR1 SEHNR and CDR2 FQNEAQ (reference sequence). The CDR3 protein is CASTGQGALNTEAFF. CDR3 coding DNA: TGTGCCAGCACCGGACAGGGAGCCCTGAACACTGAAGCTTTCTTT.

V gene TRBV3-1 (or the pseudogene TRBV3-2) combines with J gene TRBJ1-1; possibly TRBD1 for D (5 bases). Germline V gives CDR1 LGHDT, CDR2 YNNKEL (reference sequence). There are 15 residues in the CDR3. V was cut by 0 bases and J by 2 bases, with 10 bases left in between. CDR3 residues: CASSQEGGGNTEAFF. CDR3 nucleotides: TGTGCCAGCAGCCAAGAAGGCGGGGGAAACACTGAAGCTTTCTTT.

The chain carries TRBV5-5 and TRBJ2-3; D ambiguous. Trimming shortened V by 5 bases and J by 6 bases, and 7 bases separated the two germline ends. The CDR3 totals 11 residues. The germline V gene has CDR1 SGHKS and CDR2 YYEKEE (reference sequence). The CDR3 is CASSSVDTQYF. DNA of the CDR3: TGTGCCAGCAGTTCGGTGGATACGCAGTATTTT.

This chain connects TRBV5-1 to TRBJ1-2, with 7 bases aligning to TRBD1. J was trimmed by 3 bases and V by 3 bases; bases with no gene match: 11. Per the germline V gene, CDR1 is SGHRS and CDR2 is YFSETQ. This CDR3 is built from 16 residues. The CDR3 is CASSWSTGVRHYGYTF. CDR3 coding DNA: TGCGCCAGCAGCTGGAGTACAGGGGTACGGCACTATGGCTACACCTTC.

The J gene is TRBJ2-7, the V gene TRBV5-1; 7 nucleotides line up with TRBD1. The CDR3 runs 14 residues. The trim removed 4 bases at V and 5 bases at J, leaving 9 bases unmatched. Germline V gene sequence: CDR1 SGHRS, CDR2 YFSETQ. Here the CDR3 reads CASSAGQVNNEQYF. The CDR3 DNA is TGCGCCAGCAGCGCTGGACAGGTGAACAACGAGCAGTACTTC.

This clone was seen more than once but under ten times. V and J are TRBV5-4 and TRBJ2-2, with unresolved D. The CDR3 loop spans 13 amino acids. Germline CDR1 is SGHNT and CDR2 is YYREEE (reference sequence). Deletions cut 4 bases from V and 1 base from J, with 5 bases between. This CDR3 is CASSEQNTGELFF. The CDR3 nucleotides are TGTGCCAGCAGCGAACAGAACACCGGGGAGCTGTTTTTT.

This chain joins TRBV5-5 and TRBJ2-7; weak D call: TRBD2 (6 bases). Looked up from germline, CDR1 is SGHKS and CDR2 is YYEKEE (reference sequence). This CDR3 region has 13 residues. V was trimmed by 4 bases and J by 7 bases, leaving 15 bases between them. CDR3 nucleotide sequence: TGTGCCAGCAGCCCCGACCCTGGGGGGGAGCAGTACTTC. This sequence encodes CASSPDPGGEQYF.

V and J are TRBV5-1 and TRBJ2-5; TRBD2 aligns across 7 bases. After removal of 1 base from V and 1 base from J, the junction contained 4 bases not matched to a gene. The CDR3 runs 15 residues. CDR1 SGHRS and CDR2 YFSETQ come from the germline V gene. As DNA, the CDR3 is TGCGCCAGCAGCTTGATTCCGGGGGGCCAAGAGACCCAGTACTTC. Amino acids: CASSLIPGGQETQYF.

This clone has only a few counts. This sequence joins TRBV18 and TRBJ1-2; D is uncertain. V gave up 3 bases and J gave up 6 bases, with 11 bases separating them. The CDR3 consists of 13 residues. Germline V gene data show CDR1 as KGHSH and CDR2 as LQKENI. In DNA form, the CDR3 reads TGTGCCAGCTCACCTTCACCAACTAATGGCTACACCTTC. Amino acid sequence: CASSPSPTNGYTF.

The V and J genes are TRBV18 and TRBJ2-4; maybe TRBD1 (5 bases). Trimming pared 1 base from V and 0 bases from J, leaving 10 bases between. CDR1 is KGHSH, CDR2 LQKENI, per germline. The CDR3 has 16 residues. The CDR3 DNA sequence: TGTGCCAGCTCACCACAGACAGCTATAGCCAAAAACATTCAGTACTTC. Protein sequence: CASSPQTAIAKNIQYF.

V usage is TRBV23-1 and J usage is TRBJ1-4, with 8 bases matching TRBD1. TRBV23-1 is placed among ORFs of uncertain function. Unmatched junction bases numbered 14, after V lost 0 bases and J lost 8 bases. The CDR3 extends over 18 amino acids. The CDR3 DNA is TGCGCCAGCAGTCAATCGACGGGACAGGTTATCAGTCGGGAAAAACTGTTTTTT. It yields the protein CASSQSTGQVISREKLFF.

The J gene is TRBJ1-1, the V gene TRBV19; possibly TRBD1 for D (6 bases). Looked up from germline, CDR1 is LNHDA and CDR2 is SQIVND (reference sequence). The CDR3 runs 13 residues. The V and J ends lost 7 bases and 1 base respectively, with 10 bases between them. The CDR3, as DNA: TGTGCCAGTATGAGGGGGTGGAACACTGAAGCTTTCTTT. Translated, it gives CASMRGWNTEAFF.

This clone was observed a few times. The rearrangement uses TRBV19 and TRBJ2-5; 9 bases agree with TRBD2. V lost 5 bases to trimming and J lost 5 bases; unmatched junction nucleotides: 9. This CDR3 is 15 amino acids long. CDR1 is LNHDA and CDR2 is SQIVND in the germline V gene (reference sequence). For the CDR3, the DNA is TGTGCCAGTAGTGCGCTTAGCGGGGGATTGGAGACCCAGTACTTC. Translated: CASSALSGGLETQYF.

This sequence joins TRBV10-3 and TRBJ1-1, with D perhaps matching TRBD1 (5 bases). This CDR3 has 14 amino acids. Germline CDR1 is ENHRY and CDR2 is SYGVKD. V lost 3 bases to trimming and J lost 0 bases, with 8 bases between them. The CDR3 spells CAISEGAVNTEAFF. DNA for the CDR3: TGTGCCATCAGTGAAGGGGCGGTGAACACTGAAGCTTTCTTT.

The chain combines TRBV4-1 with TRBJ2-7; 8 nucleotides match TRBD1. Trimming cost V 0 bases and J 2 bases; bases outside gene matches: 12. CDR3 length: 18 residues. Germline loops: CDR1 MGHRA, CDR2 YSYEKL. The CDR3 sequence is CASSQDNQGAPSPYEQYF. CDR3 bases: TGCGCCAGCAGCCAAGATAACCAGGGGGCGCCTAGCCCCTACGAGCAGTACTTC.

This clone is a singleton in its sample. This sequence joins TRBV7-9 and TRBJ2-2, with a possible D match to TRBD1 (5 bases). This CDR3 spans 15 amino acids. Germline V lookup: CDR1 SEHNR, CDR2 FQNEAQ (reference sequence). V was cut by 3 bases and J by 1 base, with 9 bases left in between. The CDR3 spells CASSFLQGNTGELFF. The DNA for the CDR3 is TGTGCCAGCAGCTTCCTGCAGGGGAACACCGGGGAGCTGTTTTTT.

The gene calls are TRBV18 and TRBJ2-2; TRBD2 aligns across 8 bases. J gave up 1 base and V 4 bases, and 5 bases lay outside the gene matches. This CDR3 spans 16 amino acids. Per germline, CDR1 KGHSH and CDR2 LQKENI. The CDR3 nucleotides are TGTGCCAGCTCACTCATACTAGCGGAGAACACCGGGGAGCTGTTTTTT. This encodes CASSLILAENTGELFF.

The rearrangement joins TRBV6-5 to TRBJ2-2, with a weak D call TRBD1 (6 bases). The germline V gene has CDR1 MNHEY and CDR2 SVGAGI. This CDR3 has 14 residues. V was cut by 8 bases and J by 1 base, with 11 bases left in between. CDR3 sequence reads: CASQGLRNTGELFF. As DNA, the CDR3 is TGTGCCAGCCAGGGGCTCCGGAACACCGGGGAGCTGTTTTTT.